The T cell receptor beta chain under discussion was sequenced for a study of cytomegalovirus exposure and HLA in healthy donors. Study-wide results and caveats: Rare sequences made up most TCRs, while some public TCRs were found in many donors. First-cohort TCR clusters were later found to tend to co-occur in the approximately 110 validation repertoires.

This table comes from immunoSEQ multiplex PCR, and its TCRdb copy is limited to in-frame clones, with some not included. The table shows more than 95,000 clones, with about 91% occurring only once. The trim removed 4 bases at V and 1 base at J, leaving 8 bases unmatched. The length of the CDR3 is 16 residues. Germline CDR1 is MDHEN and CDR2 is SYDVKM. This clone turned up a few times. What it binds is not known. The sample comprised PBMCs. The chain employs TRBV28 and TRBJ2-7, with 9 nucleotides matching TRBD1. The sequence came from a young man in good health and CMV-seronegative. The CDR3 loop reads CASSYLGQGRSYEQYF. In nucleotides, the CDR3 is TGTGCCAGCAGTTATCTGGGACAGGGAAGGTCCTACGAGCAGTACTTC.